This T cell receptor (beta chain) was sequenced during a study of cytomegalovirus exposure and HLA in healthy donors (dated by TCRdb to 2016 to 2017). In the study overall: A later analysis indicated that the 110 or so validation repertoires were generated on the platform also employed for the 650 to 850 repertoires of the first cohort. The study aimed to test whether cataloging public T cell receptors could reveal signatures of past pathogen exposure. In addition to the first cohort of 650 to 750 subjects, a separate validation cohort of 120 different subjects was used. The study combined high-throughput TCR immunosequencing, statistical association of individual TCRs with disease status, and machine learning to predict cytomegalovirus infection status.

Libraries were prepared through the immunoSEQ multiplex PCR assay. The study's own analysis went as follows. To diagnose cytomegalovirus status from the catalog of TCR beta chain sequences, a statistical classification framework was built. The table was pulled from immuneACCESS by TCRdb, which kept in-frame rearrangements only. Such tables lose some clones; where checked, under half of the loss comes from unresolved V genes, and the rest has no known cause. The DNA gave D and trimming, while V, J and clone size come from that table. In all, the sample holds 150,000 to 200,000 clones, and 86% of those were seen once. Roughly 2.5% of the sample rests with the top ten. This clone was seen a few times. No cognate antigen has been identified for it. The sample holds no much larger clone one base away, and base qualities are not on file. Via the germline V gene, CDR1 is SGDLS and CDR2 YYNGEE. Relative to germline, V is 0 bases shorter and J is 0 bases shorter, with 16 bases between their ends. From its cysteine to its phenylalanine, the CDR3 spans 18 amino acids. Only the CDR3 portion is preserved as DNA: 54 bases, with reading frame beginning at the first base.

Summary of the overall study and its limitations: The classifier was reported to diagnose cytomegalovirus status with high specificity and sensitivity in both the original cohort and the validation cohort. Across donors, most TCR sequences were observed very rarely, whereas some public TCRs were present in many individuals. The validation cohort had no HLA typing available for a later analysis, so co-occurrence within that cohort was assessed over all 120 or so repertoires. In vitro tests confirmed that a few of the cytomegalovirus-associated TCR beta chains recognize cytomegalovirus antigens. The authors suggested that the approach could potentially be generalized to other disease states and immunological phenotypes. A later analysis found that TCRs clustered in the first cohort also tended to co-occur in the roughly 120 validation repertoires, with about 94% of cluster scores above 0. The study listed approximately 150 TCR beta chains as associated with cytomegalovirus.

The donors belonged to the validation cohort of 120 subjects, which was separate from the approximately 610-subject first cohort. This chain joins TRBV9 to TRBJ2-1; the best D guess is TRBD2, with 6 bases matching. Sequenced: PBMCs. The receptor was isolated from a young man in good health and CMV-seropositive. The base sequence is TGTGCCAGCAGCGTAGGCGTTGGGGGACTCAGCTCCTACAATGAGCAGTTCTTC. Translation gives CASSVGVGGLSSYNEQFF.